The following is a TCR beta chain sequence with its context. Its antigen is still unknown. The record originates from a study of glioma-infiltrating T cells. Overall study findings and caveats: Very few CDR3 sequences were shared between tissue and blood.

The CDR3 has 13 residues. The V gene's germline CDR1 is LNHDA and CDR2 SQIVND (reference sequence). V lost 3 bases and J 3 bases, leaving 8 bases between the germline ends. TCR alpha and beta CDR3 regions were amplified from RNA using iRepertoire nested multiplex PCR. TCRdb passed the multiplex PCR reads through MiXCR, listing each CDR3 protein once. The repertoire holds some 110,000 distinct CDR3 sequences, roughly 20% seen once, with around 15% in the top ten. Sequenced material: glioma tissue, nonneoplastic brain tissue, or PBMCs (not recorded which). The chain couples TRBV19 to TRBJ1-1; D ambiguous. This TCR derives from a human donor with low-grade glioma or glioblastoma, undergoing nonglioma brain surgery, or in good health (not recorded which). The CDR3 reads CASSMGVDTEAFF. The CDR3 bases are TGTGCCAGTAGTATGGGCGTGGACACTGAAGCTTTCTTT.